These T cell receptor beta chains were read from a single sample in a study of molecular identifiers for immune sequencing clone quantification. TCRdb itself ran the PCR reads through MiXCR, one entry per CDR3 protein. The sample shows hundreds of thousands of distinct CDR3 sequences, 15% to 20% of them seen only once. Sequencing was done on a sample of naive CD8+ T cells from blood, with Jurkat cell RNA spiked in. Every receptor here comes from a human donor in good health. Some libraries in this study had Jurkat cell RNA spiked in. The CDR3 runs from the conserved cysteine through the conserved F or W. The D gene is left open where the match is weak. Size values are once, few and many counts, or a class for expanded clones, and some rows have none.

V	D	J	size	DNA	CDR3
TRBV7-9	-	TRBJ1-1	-	TGTGCCAGCAGCGATGGGGGGCAGAACACTGAAGCTTTCTTT	CASSDGGQNTEAFF
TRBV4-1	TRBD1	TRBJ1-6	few	TGCGCCAGCAGCCAACAGGACAGGGGAGGATACTTGGCCCTCCACTTT	CASSQQDRGGYLALHF
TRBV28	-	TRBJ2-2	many	TGTGCCAGCAGTTCCGGGACAATGAACACCGGGGAGCTGTTTTTT	CASSSGTMNTGELFF
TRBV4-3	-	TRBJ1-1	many	TGCGCCAGCAGCCAGACCCCGACACTGAACACTGAAGCTTTCTTT	CASSQTPTLNTEAFF
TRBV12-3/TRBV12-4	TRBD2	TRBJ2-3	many	TGTGCCAGCGGATTGACGGTATCGGGGAGGGCCTCAGATACGCAGTATTTT	CASGLTVSGRASDTQYF
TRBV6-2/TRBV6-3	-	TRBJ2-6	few	TGTGCCAGCAGTTACTCGACTCAACGACCGGACCTCTCTGGGGCCAACGTCCTGACTTTC	CASSYSTQRPDLSGANVLTF
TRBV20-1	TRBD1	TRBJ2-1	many	TGCAGTGCTAGAGACGCAGGACAGGGCACGAGGGATGAGCAGTTCTTC	CSARDAGQGTRDEQFF
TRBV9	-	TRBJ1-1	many	TGTGCCAGCAGCGCAGGGGATTGGTTGACTGAAGCTTTCTTT	CASSAGDWLTEAFF
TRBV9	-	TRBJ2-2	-	TGTGCCAGCAGCGGAGGGGACTCGCCCGCCGGGGAGCTGTTTTTT	CASSGGDSPAGELFF
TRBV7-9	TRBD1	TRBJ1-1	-	TGTGCCAGCAGCCCCTGGACAGGGCAAAGAAACACTGGAGCTTTCTTC	CASSPWTGQRNTGAFF
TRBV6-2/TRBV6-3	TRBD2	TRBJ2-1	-	TGTGCCAGCAGTGAAACTAGCGGCGTGTACAATGAGCAGTTCTTC	CASSETSGVYNEQFF
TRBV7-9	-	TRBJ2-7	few	TGTGCCAGCCTAGCTGGGGAAACCCCCTACGAGCAGTACTTC	CASLAGETPYEQYF
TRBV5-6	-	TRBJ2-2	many	TGTGCCAGCAGCACAGGGTTGCTATCCGGGGAGCTGTTTTTT	CASSTGLLSGELFF
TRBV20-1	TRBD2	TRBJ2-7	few	TGCAGTGCTAGAGATCAAGCGGGATTCGTCTACGAGCAGTACTTC	CSARDQAGFVYEQYF
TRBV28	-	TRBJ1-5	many	TGTGCCAGCAGTCCCCGCGGGGCTGGGAATCAGCCCCAGCATTTT	CASSPRGAGNQPQHF
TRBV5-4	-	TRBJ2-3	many	TGTGCCAGCGCCGCGACGGGAGATACGCAGTATTTT	CASAATGDTQYF
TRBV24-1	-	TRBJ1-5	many	TGTGCCACCAGTGATGGCCCGGGACGGAATCAGCCCCAGCATTTT	CATSDGPGRNQPQHF
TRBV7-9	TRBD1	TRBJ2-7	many	TGTGCCAGCAGCGCCGGGACAGGGATCGAGCAGTACTTC	CASSAGTGIEQYF
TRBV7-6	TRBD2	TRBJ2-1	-	TGTGCCAGCAGCTTATTAACAGGATCGCTAGCGGGAAAGGGCAATGATCAGTTCTTC	CASSLLTGSLAGKGNDQFF
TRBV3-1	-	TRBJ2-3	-	TGTGCCAGCAGCCAAGATTACCTAACTTCCCCTATATTCTCCCCCACAGATACGCAGTATTTT	CASSQDYLTSPIFSPTDTQYF
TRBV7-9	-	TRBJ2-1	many	TGTGCCAGCAGCTTAGAGCCAAATGAGCAGTTCTTC	CASSLEPNEQFF
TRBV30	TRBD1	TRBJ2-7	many	TGTGCCTGGGGAGAGGGGGCATACGAGCAGTACTTC	CAWGEGAYEQYF
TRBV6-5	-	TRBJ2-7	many	TGTGCCAGCAGTTACCAGTCTACCCCCGGCTACGAGCAGTACTTC	CASSYQSTPGYEQYF
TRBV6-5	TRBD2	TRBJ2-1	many	TGTGCCAGCAGGGGACTAGCGGGAGGTCATGAGCAGTTCTTC	CASRGLAGGHEQFF
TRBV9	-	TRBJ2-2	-	TGTGCCAGCAGCGTAGGATATGGGTCTTCGAACACCGGGGAGCTGTTTTTT	CASSVGYGSSNTGELFF
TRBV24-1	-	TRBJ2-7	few	TGTGCCACCAGTGATTTATGGTCAGGCGTGCAGTACTTC	CATSDLWSGVQYF
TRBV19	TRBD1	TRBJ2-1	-	TGTGCCAGTAGTATTGGGGGACAGGGGAATGAGCAGTTCTTC	CASSIGGQGNEQFF
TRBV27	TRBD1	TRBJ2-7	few	TGTGCCAGCAGTTTCGCCCTTGGACAGGGGGCGTACGAGCAGTACTTC	CASSFALGQGAYEQYF
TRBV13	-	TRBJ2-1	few	TGTGCCAGCAGCCTTTCGTCTGAGCAGTTCTTC	CASSLSSEQFF
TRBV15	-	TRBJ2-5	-	TGTGCCACCAGCAGAGATTGGGCAGACCAAGAGACCCAGTACTTC	CATSRDWADQETQYF
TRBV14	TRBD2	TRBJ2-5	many	TGTGCCAGCAGCCGAAGACTAGCGGAACTGGAGACCCAGTACTTC	CASSRRLAELETQYF
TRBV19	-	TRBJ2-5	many	TGTGCCAGTAGTATAGATCCCATGGGGGGACAAGAGACCCAGTACTTC	CASSIDPMGGQETQYF
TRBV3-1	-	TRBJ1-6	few	TGTGCCAGCAGCCCAGCGCAGGGTTATAATTCACCCCTCCACTTT	CASSPAQGYNSPLHF
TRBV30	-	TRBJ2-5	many	TGTGCCTGGACCGGGACTGGGCATAAAATCACCATACGAGAGACCCAGTACTTC	CAWTGTGHKITIRETQYF
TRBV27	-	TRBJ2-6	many	TGTGCCAGCAGACCCCTATTCTCTGGGGCCAACGTCCTGACTTTC	CASRPLFSGANVLTF
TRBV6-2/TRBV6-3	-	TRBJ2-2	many	TGTGCCAGCATTTCCCGGACCGGGGAGCTGTTTTTT	CASISRTGELFF
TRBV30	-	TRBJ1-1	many	TGTGCCTGGAGTCGAATACAGAACACTGAAGCTTTCTTT	CAWSRIQNTEAFF
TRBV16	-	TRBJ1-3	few	TGTGCCAGCAGCCAATCGACCTCTGGAAACACCATATATTTT	CASSQSTSGNTIYF
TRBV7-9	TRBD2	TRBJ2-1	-	TGTGCCAGTGAGGGCGGGAGTAGTAATGAGCAGTTCTTC	CASEGGSSNEQFF
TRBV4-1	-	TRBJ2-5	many	TGCGCCAGCAGCCAAGTCCCAGGGTTCCAAGAGACCCAGTACTTC	CASSQVPGFQETQYF
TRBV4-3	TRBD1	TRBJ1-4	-	TGCGCCAGCAGCCAAGACGACTCGAGGACAGGGGATTTTGATAATGAAAAACTGTTTTTT	CASSQDDSRTGDFDNEKLFF
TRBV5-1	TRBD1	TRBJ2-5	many	TGCGCCAGCAGCTTGTCAGGGACAGGGGAGACCCAGTACTTC	CASSLSGTGETQYF
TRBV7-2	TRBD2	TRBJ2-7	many	TGTGCCAGCAGCCAAGTCGGCGGGGGGCCAAGCTCCTACGAGCAGTACTTC	CASSQVGGGPSSYEQYF
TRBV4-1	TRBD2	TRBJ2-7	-	TGCGCCAGCAGCCTCCGTTCGGGCGGGGGCTCCTACGAGCAGTACTTC	CASSLRSGGGSYEQYF
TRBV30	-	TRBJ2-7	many	TGTGCCTGGAAGGGACTGACGGCCTACGAGCAGTACTTC	CAWKGLTAYEQYF
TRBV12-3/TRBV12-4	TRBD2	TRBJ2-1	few	TGTGCCAGCAGTTTAGCGCCTGTGCGTAGCGGGCCCTTCGATGAGCAGTTCTTC	CASSLAPVRSGPFDEQFF
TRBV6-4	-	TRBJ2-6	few	TGTGCCAGCAGTGACTCATCCAGATCTGGGGCCAACGTCCTGACTTTC	CASSDSSRSGANVLTF
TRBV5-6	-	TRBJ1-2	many	TGTGCCAGCAGTCTCGACTCTAACTATGGCTACACCTTC	CASSLDSNYGYTF
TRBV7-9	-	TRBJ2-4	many	TGTGCCAGCAGCTTAGGCGGGGTTTCGTACTTC	CASSLGGVSYF
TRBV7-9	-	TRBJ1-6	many	TGTGCCAGCAGTGAGATTTGGGGCGGGAATTCACCCCTCCACTTT	CASSEIWGGNSPLHF
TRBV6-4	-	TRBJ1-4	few	TGTGCCAGCAAAAACAGGAAATCTAATGAAAAACTGTTTTTT	CASKNRKSNEKLFF
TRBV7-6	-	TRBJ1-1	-	TGTGCCAGCAGCGGAGAGTGGGGGAACACTGAAGCTTTCTTT	CASSGEWGNTEAFF
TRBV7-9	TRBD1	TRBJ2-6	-	TGTGCCAGCAGCTCAGTTACAGGGGGTAGCTCTGGGGCCAACGTCCTGACTTTC	CASSSVTGGSSGANVLTF
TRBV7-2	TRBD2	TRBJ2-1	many	TGTGCCAGCAGCTTAACGGGGGGCTCCTACAATGAGCAGTTCTTC	CASSLTGGSYNEQFF